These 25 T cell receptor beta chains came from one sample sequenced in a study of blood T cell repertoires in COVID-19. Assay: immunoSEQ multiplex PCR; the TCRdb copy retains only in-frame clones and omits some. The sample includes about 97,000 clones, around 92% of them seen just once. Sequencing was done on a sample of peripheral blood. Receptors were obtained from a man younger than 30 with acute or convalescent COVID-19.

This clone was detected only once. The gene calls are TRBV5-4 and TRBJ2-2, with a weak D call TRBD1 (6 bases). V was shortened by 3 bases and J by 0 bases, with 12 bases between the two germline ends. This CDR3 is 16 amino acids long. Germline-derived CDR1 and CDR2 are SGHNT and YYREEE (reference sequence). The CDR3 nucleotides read TGTGCCAGCAGCTCCAGGGGCCCTACGAACACCGGGGAGCTGTTTTTT. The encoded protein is CASSSRGPTNTGELFF.

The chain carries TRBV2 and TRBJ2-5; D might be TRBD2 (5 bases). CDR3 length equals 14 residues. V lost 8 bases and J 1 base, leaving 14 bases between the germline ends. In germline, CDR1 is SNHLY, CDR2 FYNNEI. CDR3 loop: CASWGGGVQETQYF. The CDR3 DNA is TGTGCCAGCTGGGGTGGAGGAGTCCAAGAGACCCAGTACTTC.

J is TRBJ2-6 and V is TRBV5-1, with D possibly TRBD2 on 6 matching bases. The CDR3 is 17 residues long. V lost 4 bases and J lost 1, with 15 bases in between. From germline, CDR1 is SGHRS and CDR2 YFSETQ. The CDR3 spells CASSPDPGGSGANVLTF. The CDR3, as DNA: TGCGCCAGCAGCCCGGACCCTGGGGGGTCTGGGGCCAACGTCCTGACTTTC.

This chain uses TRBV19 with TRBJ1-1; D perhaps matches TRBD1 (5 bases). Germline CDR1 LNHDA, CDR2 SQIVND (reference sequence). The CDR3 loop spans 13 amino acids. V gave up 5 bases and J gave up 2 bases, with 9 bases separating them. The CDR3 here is CASSGAVNTEAFF. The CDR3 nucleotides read TGTGCCAGTAGTGGGGCGGTCAACACTGAAGCTTTCTTT.

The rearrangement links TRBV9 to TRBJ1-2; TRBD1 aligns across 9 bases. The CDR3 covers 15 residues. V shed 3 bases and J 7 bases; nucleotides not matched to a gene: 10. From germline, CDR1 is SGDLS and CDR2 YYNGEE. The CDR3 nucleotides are TGTGCCAGCAGCGCCCCTGGACAGGGGTTGGGTGGCTACACCTTC. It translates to CASSAPGQGLGGYTF.

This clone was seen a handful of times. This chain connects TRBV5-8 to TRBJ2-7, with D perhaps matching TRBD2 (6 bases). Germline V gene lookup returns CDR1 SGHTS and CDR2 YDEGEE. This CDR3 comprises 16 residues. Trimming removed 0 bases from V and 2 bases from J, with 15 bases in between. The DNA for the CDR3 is TGTGCCAGCAGCTTGGTCGTGTGGGACTCCCCCTACGAGCAGTACTTC. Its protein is CASSLVVWDSPYEQYF.

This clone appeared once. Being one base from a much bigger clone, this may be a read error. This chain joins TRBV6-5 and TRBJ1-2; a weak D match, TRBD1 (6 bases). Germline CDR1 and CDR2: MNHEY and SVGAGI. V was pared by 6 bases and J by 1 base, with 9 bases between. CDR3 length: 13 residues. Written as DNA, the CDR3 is TGTGCCAGCAGCATAGGGGGTAACTATGGCTACACCTTC. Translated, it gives CASSIGGNYGYTF.

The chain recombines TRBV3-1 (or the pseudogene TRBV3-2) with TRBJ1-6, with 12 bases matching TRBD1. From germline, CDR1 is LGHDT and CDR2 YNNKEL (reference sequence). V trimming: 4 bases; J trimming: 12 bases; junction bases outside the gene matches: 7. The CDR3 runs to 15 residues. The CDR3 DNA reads TGTGCCAGCAGCCCGCGGGACAGGGGGCACCGACCCCTCCACTTT. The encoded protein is CASSPRDRGHRPLHF.

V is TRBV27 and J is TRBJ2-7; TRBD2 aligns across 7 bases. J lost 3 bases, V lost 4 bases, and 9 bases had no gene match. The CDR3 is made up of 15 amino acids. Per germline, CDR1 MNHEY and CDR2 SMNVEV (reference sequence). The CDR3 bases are TGTGCCAGCAGTTCCCGATTTGGCGGGAGCTACGAGCAGTACTTC. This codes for CASSSRFGGSYEQYF.

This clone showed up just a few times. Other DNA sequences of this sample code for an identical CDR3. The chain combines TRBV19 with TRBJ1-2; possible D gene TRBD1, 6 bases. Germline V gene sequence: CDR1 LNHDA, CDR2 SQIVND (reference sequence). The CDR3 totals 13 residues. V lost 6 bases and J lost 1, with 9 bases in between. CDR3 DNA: TGTGCCAGTAGCAGGACAGATAACTATGGCTACACCTTC. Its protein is CASSRTDNYGYTF.

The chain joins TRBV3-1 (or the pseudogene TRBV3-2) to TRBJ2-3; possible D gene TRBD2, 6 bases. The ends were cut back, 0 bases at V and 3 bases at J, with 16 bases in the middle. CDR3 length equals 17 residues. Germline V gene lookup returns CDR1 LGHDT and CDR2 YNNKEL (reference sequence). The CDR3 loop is CASSQDQLASTTDTQYF. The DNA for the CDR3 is TGTGCCAGCAGCCAAGATCAACTAGCTAGTACTACAGATACGCAGTATTTT.

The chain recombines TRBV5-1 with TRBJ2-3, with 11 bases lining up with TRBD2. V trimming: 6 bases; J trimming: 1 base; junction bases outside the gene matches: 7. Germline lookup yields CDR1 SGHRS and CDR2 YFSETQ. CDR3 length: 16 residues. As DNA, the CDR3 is TGCGCCAGCACTTTGGTACTAGCGGGGGGCACAGATACGCAGTATTTT. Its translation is CASTLVLAGGTDTQYF. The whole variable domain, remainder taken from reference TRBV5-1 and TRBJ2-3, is KAGVTQTPRYLIKTRGQQVTLSCSPISGHRSVSWYQQTPGQGLQFLFEYFSETQRNKGNFPGRFSGRQFSNSRSEMNVSTLELGDSALYLCASTLVLAGGTDTQYFGPGTRLTVL.

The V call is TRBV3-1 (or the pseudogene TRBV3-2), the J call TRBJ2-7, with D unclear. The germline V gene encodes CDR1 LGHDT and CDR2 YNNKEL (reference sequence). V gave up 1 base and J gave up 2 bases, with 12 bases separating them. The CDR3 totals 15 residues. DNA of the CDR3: TGTGCCAGCAGCCAAGGAGTAAGCCTTACCTACGAGCAGTACTTC. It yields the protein CASSQGVSLTYEQYF.

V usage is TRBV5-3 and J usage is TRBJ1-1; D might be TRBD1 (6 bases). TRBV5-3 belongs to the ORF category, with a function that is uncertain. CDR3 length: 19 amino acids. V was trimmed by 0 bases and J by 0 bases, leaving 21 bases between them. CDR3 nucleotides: TGTGCCAGAAGCTTGGCCCAGGGGACCGACGCTACCATGAACACTGAAGCTTTCTTT. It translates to CARSLAQGTDATMNTEAFF.

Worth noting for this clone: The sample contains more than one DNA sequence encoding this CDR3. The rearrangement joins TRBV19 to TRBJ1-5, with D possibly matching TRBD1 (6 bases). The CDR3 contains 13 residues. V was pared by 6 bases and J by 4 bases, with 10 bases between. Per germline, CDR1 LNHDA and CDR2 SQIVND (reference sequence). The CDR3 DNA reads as TGTGCCAGTAGCCTCGACAGGAATCAGCCCCAGCATTTT. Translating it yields CASSLDRNQPQHF.

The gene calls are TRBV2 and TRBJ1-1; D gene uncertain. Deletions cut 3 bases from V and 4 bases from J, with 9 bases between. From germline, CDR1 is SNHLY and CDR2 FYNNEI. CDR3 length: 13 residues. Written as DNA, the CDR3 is TGTGCCAGCAGTGATTTCGAGTCCACTGAAGCTTTCTTT. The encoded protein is CASSDFESTEAFF.

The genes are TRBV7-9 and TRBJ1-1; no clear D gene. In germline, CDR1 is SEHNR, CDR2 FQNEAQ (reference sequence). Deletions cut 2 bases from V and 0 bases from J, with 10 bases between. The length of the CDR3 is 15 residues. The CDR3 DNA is TGTGCCAGCAGCTTAAAGGTGGGCTTGAACACTGAAGCTTTCTTT. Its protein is CASSLKVGLNTEAFF.

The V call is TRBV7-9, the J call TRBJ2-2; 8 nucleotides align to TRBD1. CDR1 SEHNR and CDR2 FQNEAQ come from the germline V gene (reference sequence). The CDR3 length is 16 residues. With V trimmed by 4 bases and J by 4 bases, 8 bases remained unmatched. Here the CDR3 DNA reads TGTGCCAGCAGCTCCCCAGGGGGCGCCGGCACCGGGGAGCTGTTTTTT. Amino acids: CASSSPGGAGTGELFF.

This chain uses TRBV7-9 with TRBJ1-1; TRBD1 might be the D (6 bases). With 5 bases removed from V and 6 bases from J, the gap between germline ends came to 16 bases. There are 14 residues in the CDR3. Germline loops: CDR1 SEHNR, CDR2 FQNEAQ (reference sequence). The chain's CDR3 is CASSPNPGVAEAFF. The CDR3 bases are TGTGCCAGCAGCCCTAATCCAGGGGTTGCTGAAGCTTTCTTT.

CDR3 protein: CASSEWGGAEQPQHF. The CDR3 DNA reads as TGTGCCAGCAGTGAATGGGGTGGGGCGGAACAGCCCCAGCATTTT. The rearrangement links TRBV6-1 to TRBJ1-5; possibly TRBD1 for D (5 bases). CDR1 MNHNS and CDR2 SASEGT come from the germline V gene. The CDR3 covers 15 residues. Trimming shortened V by 2 bases and J by 7 bases, and 15 bases separated the two germline ends.

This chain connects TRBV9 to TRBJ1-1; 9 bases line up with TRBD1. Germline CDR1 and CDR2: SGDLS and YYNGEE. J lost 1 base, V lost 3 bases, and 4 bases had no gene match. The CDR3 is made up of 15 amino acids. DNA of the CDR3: TGTGCCAGCAGCGGATACAGGGGGCAGAACACTGAAGCTTTCTTT. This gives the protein CASSGYRGQNTEAFF.

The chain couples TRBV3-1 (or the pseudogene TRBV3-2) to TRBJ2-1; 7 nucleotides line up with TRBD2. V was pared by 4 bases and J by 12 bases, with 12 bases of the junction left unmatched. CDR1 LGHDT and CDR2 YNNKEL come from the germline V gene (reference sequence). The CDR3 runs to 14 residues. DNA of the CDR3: TGTGCCAGCAGCCCAGGATCCCTGACGGGAGGGCAGTTCTTC. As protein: CASSPGSLTGGQFF.

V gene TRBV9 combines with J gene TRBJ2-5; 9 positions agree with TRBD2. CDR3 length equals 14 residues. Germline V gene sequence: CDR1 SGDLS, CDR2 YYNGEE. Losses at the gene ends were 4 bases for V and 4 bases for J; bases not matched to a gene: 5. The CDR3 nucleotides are TGTGCCAGCAGCCCGAGCGGGGGGCGAGAGACCCAGTACTTC. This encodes CASSPSGGRETQYF.

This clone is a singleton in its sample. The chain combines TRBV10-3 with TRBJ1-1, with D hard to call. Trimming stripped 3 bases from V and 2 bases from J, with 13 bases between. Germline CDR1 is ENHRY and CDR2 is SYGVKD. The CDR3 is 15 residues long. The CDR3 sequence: CAISDNRGLNTEAFF. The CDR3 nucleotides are TGTGCCATCAGTGATAATAGAGGGCTAAACACTGAAGCTTTCTTT.

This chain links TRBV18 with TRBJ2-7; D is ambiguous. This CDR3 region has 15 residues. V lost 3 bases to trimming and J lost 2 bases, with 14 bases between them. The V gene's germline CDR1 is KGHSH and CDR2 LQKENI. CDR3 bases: TGTGCCAGCTCACCGTTTCGTAGTTCCCCCTACGAGCAGTACTTC. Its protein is CASSPFRSSPYEQYF.